This TCR beta chain comes out of a study of metastatic and nonmetastatic thyroid tumors. Study findings and constraints: Across blood and tumor, TCR beta diversity in malignant thyroid tumors was reportedly significantly higher than in benign nodules.

The CDR3 runs to 14 residues. V lost 6 bases and J 3 bases, leaving 14 bases between the germline ends. The V gene's germline CDR1 is MDHEN and CDR2 SYDVKM. Treatment of any kind had been given to no patient before thyroid surgery. MiXCR reprocessed the PCR reads for TCRdb. The sample gives some 8,000 clones, approximately 33% of which show up once; 20% is in the top ten. Notes on this clone: Its specificity is unknown.

Sequenced material: tumor tissue. The V call is TRBV28, the J call TRBJ1-1, with D hard to call. The receptor comes from a female donor with papillary thyroid cancer or a benign thyroid nodule (not recorded which). Some clones in this sample may be carry-over from other donors' samples. The CDR3 region is CASSPAEGHTEAFF. The CDR3 nucleotides read TGTGCCAGCAGCCCCGCGGAGGGTCACACTGAAGCTTTCTTT.